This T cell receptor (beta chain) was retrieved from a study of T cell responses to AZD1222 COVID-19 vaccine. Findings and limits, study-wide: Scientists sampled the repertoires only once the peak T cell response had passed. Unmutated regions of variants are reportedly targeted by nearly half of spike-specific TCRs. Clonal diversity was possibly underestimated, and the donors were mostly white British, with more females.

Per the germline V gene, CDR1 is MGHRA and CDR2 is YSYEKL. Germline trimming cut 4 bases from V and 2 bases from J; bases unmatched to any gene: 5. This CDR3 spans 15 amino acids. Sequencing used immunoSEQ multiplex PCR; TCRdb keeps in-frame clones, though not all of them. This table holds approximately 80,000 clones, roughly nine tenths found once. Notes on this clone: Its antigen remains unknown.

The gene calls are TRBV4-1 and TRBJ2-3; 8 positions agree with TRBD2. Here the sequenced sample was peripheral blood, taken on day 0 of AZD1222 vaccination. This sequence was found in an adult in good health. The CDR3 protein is CASSPGAGDTDTQYF. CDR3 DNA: TGCGCCAGCAGCCCCGGAGCGGGAGACACAGATACGCAGTATTTT.